One and the same sample provided the 30 T cell receptor beta chains below, sequenced in a study of blood T cells in healthy people across ages. A sample-barcoded 5' primer and a J-beta primer mix were used in a second PCR of roughly 7 to 12 cycles. TCRdb recomputed calls from the 5' RACE reads with MiXCR, one row per CDR3 protein. The sample records about 600,000 distinct CDR3 sequences, 40% to 50% being singletons. What was sequenced was blood. These receptors originate from a man aged 80 or over in good health.

The chain links TRBV5-1 to TRBJ2-1; 13 bases fit TRBD2. Losses at the gene ends were 1 base for V and 9 bases for J; bases not matched to a gene: 7. CDR3 length: 16 amino acids. Germline values: CDR1 SGHRS, CDR2 YFSETQ. CDR3 nucleotides: TGCGCCAGCAGCTTGACTAGCGGGGGGGCTATAGGTGAGCAGTTCTTC. It specifies CASSLTSGGAIGEQFF.

The rearrangement uses TRBV2 and TRBJ2-3; possibly TRBD1 or TRBD2 for D (5 bases each). The V end lost 6 bases, the J end lost 3 bases, and 13 bases lay between the germline ends. Germline loops: CDR1 SNHLY, CDR2 FYNNEI. The CDR3 covers 14 residues. Written as DNA, the CDR3 is TGTGCCAGCAGCCGCGAGCGGACAACAGATACGCAGTATTTT. It specifies CASSRERTTDTQYF.

This clonotype has just a few counts. This chain links TRBV9 with TRBJ2-1; no definite D call. The V gene lost 0 bases and the J gene lost 7 bases, with 14 bases spanning the gap. Per the germline V gene, CDR1 is SGDLS and CDR2 is YYNGEE. The CDR3 is 15 amino acids. The CDR3 DNA reads as TGTGCCAGCAGCGTAGATTTTTTGGCGACTAATGAGCAGTTCTTC. Its protein is CASSVDFLATNEQFF.

The chain links TRBV4-2 to TRBJ2-4, with a possible D match to TRBD2 (5 bases). The CDR3 extends over 11 amino acids. In germline, CDR1 is LGHNA, CDR2 YNFKEQ. The V gene lost 6 bases and the J gene lost 6 bases, with 6 bases spanning the gap. The CDR3 bases are TGTGCCAGCAGTGAGGGAAACATTCAGTACTTC. This codes for CASSEGNIQYF.

The V call is TRBV20-1, the J call TRBJ1-1; possibly TRBD1 for D (5 bases). The CDR3 sequence is 15 residues long. Germline V gene sequence: CDR1 DFQATT, CDR2 SNEGSKA (reference sequence). V was trimmed by 0 bases and J by 0 bases, leaving 11 bases between them. CDR3 region: CSARDWRQMNTEAFF. The CDR3 DNA reads as TGCAGTGCTAGAGATTGGAGACAGATGAACACTGAAGCTTTCTTT.

This clonotype was seen more than once but under ten times. The J gene is TRBJ2-1, the V gene TRBV9, with 11 bases aligning to TRBD1. V was pared by 1 base and J by 3 bases, with 6 bases of the junction left unmatched. The germline gives CDR1 SGDLS, CDR2 YYNGEE. CDR3 length equals 17 residues. The CDR3 reads CASSVFDGTGGYNEQFF. In nucleotides, the CDR3 is TGTGCCAGCAGCGTATTCGACGGGACAGGGGGCTACAATGAGCAGTTCTTC.

The chain links TRBV7-2 to TRBJ1-4; TRBD1 matches at 8 bases. Germline lookup yields CDR1 SGHTA and CDR2 FQGNSA. The trim removed 4 bases at V and 8 bases at J, leaving 9 bases unmatched. This CDR3 has 15 residues. The CDR3 DNA sequence: TGTGCCAGCAGCTCCCGGACAGGGATGCGCGAAAAACTGTTTTTT. It translates to CASSSRTGMREKLFF.

This clonotype was counted ten times or more. This sequence joins TRBV6-6 and TRBJ2-3; TRBD2 is a possible D gene (7 bases). Looked up from germline, CDR1 is MNHNY and CDR2 is SVGAGI (reference sequence). Trimming took off 7 bases at V and 1 base at J, with 15 bases between the two ends. This CDR3 has 15 amino acids. The CDR3 region is CASNNREGGTDTQYF. In DNA form, the CDR3 reads TGTGCCAGCAACAACAGGGAGGGGGGCACAGATACGCAGTATTTT.

This clonotype was picked up one time. The V call is TRBV3-1, the J call TRBJ1-1; D unclear. Deletions cut 1 base from V and 5 bases from J, with 11 bases between. Germline V CDR1 and CDR2: LGHDT, YNNKEL (reference sequence). This CDR3 has 14 amino acids. DNA of the CDR3: TGTGCCAGCAGCCAAGGGGGTTCCGGGACTGAAGCTTTCTTT. Amino acids: CASSQGGSGTEAFF.

The chain recombines TRBV5-1 with TRBJ2-3; 11 bases are shared with TRBD1. The CDR3 length is 19 residues. J was trimmed by 5 bases and V by 4 bases; bases with no gene match: 18. From germline, CDR1 is SGHRS and CDR2 YFSETQ. Here the CDR3 DNA reads TGCGCCAGCAGCCAGGACAGGGGGCTGGGGGGCCGGGTCGAAGATACGCAGTATTTT. It is translated as CASSQDRGLGGRVEDTQYF.

In the case of this clonotype: This clone may be a read error of a much larger clone one base away. This chain joins TRBV6-5 and TRBJ1-2, with D perhaps TRBD1 (5 bases). Germline CDR1 and CDR2: MNHEY and SVGAGI. The CDR3 extends over 15 amino acids. CDR3 in amino acids: CANSYSLGDGGGYTF. CDR3 in DNA: TGTGCCAACAGTTACTCCTTAGGGGACGGCGGCGGCTACACCTTC.

This chain joins TRBV20-1 and TRBJ2-7; 7 bases fit TRBD2. Unmatched junction bases numbered 11, after V lost 5 bases and J lost 4 bases. Germline assignment: CDR1 DFQATT and CDR2 SNEGSKA (reference sequence). The CDR3 loop spans 14 amino acids. This CDR3 reads CSAGVASGAYEQYF. The CDR3 DNA reads TGCAGTGCTGGGGTGGCCAGCGGGGCTTACGAGCAGTACTTC.

The chain has TRBV7-2 and TRBJ2-7, with 8 bases that match TRBD1. Germline V lookup: CDR1 SGHTA, CDR2 FQGNSA. This CDR3 region has 15 residues. The trim removed 0 bases at V and 2 bases at J, leaving 3 bases unmatched. CDR3 sequence reads: CASSLAARGPYEQYF. The CDR3 DNA sequence: TGTGCCAGCAGCTTAGCTGCCAGGGGGCCCTACGAGCAGTACTTC.

At least ten counts were recorded for this clonotype. The chain couples TRBV6-6 to TRBJ1-6; a possible D gene is TRBD1 (5 bases). V gave up 5 bases and J gave up 8 bases, with 16 bases separating them. Germline lookup yields CDR1 MNHNY and CDR2 SVGAGI (reference sequence). The CDR3 extends over 15 amino acids. The CDR3 DNA is TGTGCCAGCAGTAACTTCCGGGGCCGGGATTCACCCCTCCACTTT. Translated: CASSNFRGRDSPLHF.

This chain links TRBV5-1 with TRBJ2-5, with 9 nucleotides matching TRBD2. CDR3 length: 15 residues. The junction had 4 bases not matched to a gene; V was cut back by 0 bases and J by 4 bases. CDR1 is SGHRS and CDR2 is YFSETQ in the germline V gene. CDR3 residues: CASSLGASGVETQYF. The CDR3 nucleotides read TGCGCCAGCAGCTTGGGAGCTAGCGGGGTAGAGACCCAGTACTTC.

At least ten counts were recorded for this clonotype. The J gene is TRBJ2-1, the V gene TRBV7-9; 10 bases are shared with TRBD2. CDR3 size: 15 residues. Trimming removed 1 base from V and 4 bases from J; junction bases left unmatched: 1. Germline lookup yields CDR1 SEHNR and CDR2 FQNEAQ (reference sequence). The CDR3 here is CASSLVSGRYNEQFF. CDR3 sequence (DNA): TGTGCCAGCAGCTTAGTTAGCGGGAGGTACAATGAGCAGTTCTTC.

The chain employs TRBV7-9 and TRBJ2-1; TRBD2 agrees at 9 bases. CDR3 length: 13 amino acids. Germline loops: CDR1 SEHNR, CDR2 FQNEAQ (reference sequence). V shed 5 bases and J 12 bases; nucleotides not matched to a gene: 8. The CDR3 protein is CASSPAGGPRQFF. Written as DNA, the CDR3 is TGTGCCAGCAGCCCAGCGGGAGGACCTAGGCAGTTCTTC.

About this clonotype itself: Its ends do not fully match the called genes, so a read error is possible. CDR3 sequence reads: CAGSLGLAAPRQFF. The DNA of the CDR3 is TGTGCCGGCAGTTTGGGACTAGCGGCCCCTCGGCAGTTCTTC. The rearrangement links TRBV6-2 or TRBV6-3 to TRBJ2-1, with 11 bases lining up with TRBD2. CDR3 size: 14 residues. In germline, CDR1 is MNHEY, CDR2 SVGEGT.

This chain links TRBV6-6 with TRBJ2-4; 8 bases match TRBD2. After removal of 8 bases from V and 5 bases from J, the junction contained 14 bases not matched to a gene. This CDR3 region has 16 residues. Germline V gives CDR1 MNHNY, CDR2 SVGAGI (reference sequence). CDR3 protein: CASSLGGTSPQNIQYF. The CDR3 DNA reads as TGTGCCAGCTCCCTAGGCGGGACTAGTCCCCAAAACATTCAGTACTTC.

This chain connects TRBV9 to TRBJ1-5, with 7 nucleotides matching TRBD1. The V gene end was trimmed by 3 bases and the J gene end by 5 bases; junction bases not matched to a gene: 2. The CDR3 runs to 13 residues. In germline, CDR1 is SGDLS, CDR2 YYNGEE. Here the CDR3 reads CASSATGDQPQHF. Written as DNA, the CDR3 is TGTGCCAGCAGCGCAACAGGGGATCAGCCCCAGCATTTT.

V and J are TRBV20-1 and TRBJ2-3; D remains unclear. From germline, CDR1 is DFQATT and CDR2 SNEGSKA (reference sequence). The CDR3 is 13 amino acids. Trimming took off 6 bases at V and 2 bases at J, with 12 bases between the two ends. CDR3 DNA sequence: TGCAGTGCCGGTCCTCGGGCCACAGATACGCAGTATTTT. Translating it yields CSAGPRATDTQYF.

This clonotype was seen more than once but under ten times. The chain recombines TRBV29-1 with TRBJ2-5, with TRBD2 identical over 10 bases. This CDR3 is built from 17 residues. V was pared by 0 bases and J by 5 bases, with 12 bases of the junction left unmatched. Germline lookup yields CDR1 SQVTM and CDR2 ANQGSEA. As DNA, the CDR3 is TGCAGCGTTGAAGATCTTAGCGGGGGGTATTCGGGGGAGACCCAGTACTTC. This encodes CSVEDLSGGYSGETQYF.

As concerns this clonotype: Given a much more abundant clone one base away, this may be a read error. The CDR3 sequence: CASSGQGGAGTNVLTF. The CDR3 region has the DNA TGCGCCAGCAGTGGACAGGGAGGGGCTGGGACCAACGTCCTGACTTTC. The chain couples TRBV5-1 to TRBJ2-6; D is possibly TRBD1 (8 bases). The germline V gene has CDR1 SGHRS and CDR2 YFSETQ. There are 16 residues in the CDR3. Full variable domain (rest looked up from reference TRBV5-1 and TRBJ2-6): KAGVTQTPRYLIKTRGQQVTLSCSPISGHRSVSWYQQTPGQGLQFLFEYFSETQRNKGNFPGRFSGRQFSNSRSEMNVSTLELGDSALYLCASSGQGGAGTNVLTFGAGSRLTVL.

This clonotype was picked up many times. The rearrangement uses TRBV7-9 and TRBJ2-1; TRBD2 agrees at 12 bases. CDR1 and CDR2 (germline): SEHNR, FQNEAQ (reference sequence). V was clipped by 5 bases and J by 5 bases; unmatched bases: 7. The CDR3 is 16 residues long. The chain's CDR3 is CASSPRTSGTHNEQFF. As DNA, the CDR3 is TGTGCCAGCAGCCCCCGGACTAGCGGGACCCACAATGAGCAGTTCTTC.

This rearrangement joins TRBV3-1 to TRBJ2-1, with a weak D call TRBD2 (5 bases). CDR3 length: 13 amino acids. Trimming took off 3 bases at V and 9 bases at J, with 12 bases between the two ends. Germline CDR1 reads LGHDT; CDR2 reads YNNKEL (reference sequence). The CDR3 here is CASSQTPAGEQFF. CDR3 coding DNA: TGTGCCAGCAGCCAGACCCCGGCGGGTGAGCAGTTCTTC.

This clonotype has a handful of counts. CDR3 DNA: TGTGCCAGCAGTTACGAAGGGACCCTTGGCTACACCTTC. As protein: CASSYEGTLGYTF. V and J are TRBV6-5 and TRBJ1-2; a weak D match, TRBD1 (5 bases). The germline V gene has CDR1 MNHEY and CDR2 SVGAGI. This CDR3 comprises 13 residues. Trimming cost V 2 bases and J 7 bases, with 11 bases left between them.

This clonotype has ten or more counts. The chain couples TRBV6-6 to TRBJ1-5; D is undetermined. The CDR3 spans 15 residues. Between the trimmed V and J ends, which lost 4 bases and 0 bases, there was a span of 10 bases. Germline assignment: CDR1 MNHNY and CDR2 SVGAGI (reference sequence). The CDR3 is CASSFPGSSNQPQHF. CDR3 DNA sequence: TGTGCCAGCAGTTTTCCAGGCTCTAGCAATCAGCCCCAGCATTTT.

The rearrangement uses TRBV6-5 and TRBJ2-1; the D gene is possibly TRBD2 (7 bases). Germline V gene lookup returns CDR1 MNHEY and CDR2 SVGAGI. Trimming removed 4 bases at V and 7 bases at J, with 14 bases between. The CDR3 contains 14 residues. CDR3 nucleotide sequence: TGTGCCAGCAGTTCCTGGGGGCGGGAGAATGAGCAGTTCTTC. Translated: CASSSWGRENEQFF.

This clonotype was seen only a few times. The V and J genes are TRBV29-1 and TRBJ2-3; D unresolved. The CDR3 has 12 residues. The V gene lost 6 bases and the J gene lost 5 bases, with 12 bases spanning the gap. Germline CDR1 reads SQVTM; CDR2 reads ANQGSEA. The CDR3 DNA is TGCAGCGTGGAAAGATGGGGAGATACGCAGTATTTT. Its protein is CSVERWGDTQYF.

This clonotype has ten or more counts. This CDR3 is CASSIPGGPKETQYF. Here the CDR3 DNA reads TGCGCCAGCAGCATCCCGGGGGGCCCGAAAGAGACCCAGTACTTC. The rearrangement joins TRBV5-1 to TRBJ2-5; D possibly corresponds to TRBD2 (7 bases). Germline CDR1 reads SGHRS; CDR2 reads YFSETQ. This CDR3 spans 15 amino acids. Trimming pared 4 bases from V and 3 bases from J, leaving 16 bases between. The whole variable domain, filled in from reference TRBV5-1 and TRBJ2-5, reads KAGVTQTPRYLIKTRGQQVTLSCSPISGHRSVSWYQQTPGQGLQFLFEYFSETQRNKGNFPGRFSGRQFSNSRSEMNVSTLELGDSALYLCASSIPGGPKETQYFGPGTRLLVL.